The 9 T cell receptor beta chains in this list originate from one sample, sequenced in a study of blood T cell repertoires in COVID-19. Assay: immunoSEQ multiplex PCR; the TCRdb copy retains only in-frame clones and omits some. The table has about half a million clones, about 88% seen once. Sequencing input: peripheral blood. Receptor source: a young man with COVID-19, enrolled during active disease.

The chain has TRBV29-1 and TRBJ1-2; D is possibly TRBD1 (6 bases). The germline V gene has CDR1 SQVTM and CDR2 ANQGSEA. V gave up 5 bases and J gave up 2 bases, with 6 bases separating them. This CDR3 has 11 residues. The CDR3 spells CSVTGNYGYTF. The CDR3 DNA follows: TGCAGCGTTACAGGGAACTATGGCTACACCTTC.

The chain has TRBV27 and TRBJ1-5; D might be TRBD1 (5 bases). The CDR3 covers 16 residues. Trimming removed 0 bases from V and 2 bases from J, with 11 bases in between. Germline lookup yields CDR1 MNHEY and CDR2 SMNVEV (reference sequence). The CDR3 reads CASSLSQGGGNQPQHF. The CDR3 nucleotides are TGTGCCAGCAGTTTATCCCAGGGTGGAGGCAATCAGCCCCAGCATTTT.

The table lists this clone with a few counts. The CDR3 protein is CASSYNSLANEQYF. Here the CDR3 DNA reads TGTGCCAGCAGTTACAATTCACTAGCCAACGAGCAGTACTTC. The rearrangement links TRBV6-2 or TRBV6-3 to TRBJ2-7, with D perhaps TRBD2 (6 bases). V was clipped by 2 bases and J by 5 bases, with 13 bases between them. The CDR3 has 14 residues. Germline-derived CDR1 and CDR2 are MNHEY and SVGEGT.

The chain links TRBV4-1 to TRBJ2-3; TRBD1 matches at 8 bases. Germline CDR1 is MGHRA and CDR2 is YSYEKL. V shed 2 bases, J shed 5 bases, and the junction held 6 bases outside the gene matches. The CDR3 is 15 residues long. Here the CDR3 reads CASSQPGQGGDTQYF. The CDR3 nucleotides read TGCGCCAGCAGCCAACCCGGACAGGGAGGAGATACGCAGTATTTT.

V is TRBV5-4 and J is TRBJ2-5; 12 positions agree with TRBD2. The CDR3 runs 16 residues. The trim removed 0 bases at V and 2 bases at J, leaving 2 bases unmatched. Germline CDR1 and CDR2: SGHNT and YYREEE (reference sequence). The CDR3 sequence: CASSLGLAGAQETQYF. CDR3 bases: TGTGCCAGCAGCTTGGGACTAGCGGGGGCTCAAGAGACCCAGTACTTC.

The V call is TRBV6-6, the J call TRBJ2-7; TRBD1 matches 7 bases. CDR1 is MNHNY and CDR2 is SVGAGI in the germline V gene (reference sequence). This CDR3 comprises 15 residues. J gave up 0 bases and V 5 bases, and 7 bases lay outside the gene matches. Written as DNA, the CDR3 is TGTGCCAGCAGTATGACAGGGTTCAGCTCCTACGAGCAGTACTTC. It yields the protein CASSMTGFSSYEQYF.

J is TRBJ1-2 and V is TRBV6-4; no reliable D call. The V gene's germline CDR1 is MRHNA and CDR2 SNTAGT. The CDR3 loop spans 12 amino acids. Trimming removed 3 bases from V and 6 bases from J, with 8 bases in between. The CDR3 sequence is CASSDGRHGYTF. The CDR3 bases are TGTGCCAGCAGTGATGGGAGGCATGGCTACACCTTC.

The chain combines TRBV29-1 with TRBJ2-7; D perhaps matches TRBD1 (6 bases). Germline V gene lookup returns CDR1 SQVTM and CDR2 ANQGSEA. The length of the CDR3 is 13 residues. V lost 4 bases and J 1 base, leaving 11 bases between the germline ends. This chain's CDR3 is CSVVLQGSYEQYF. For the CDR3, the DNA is TGCAGCGTTGTTCTACAGGGATCCTACGAGCAGTACTTC.

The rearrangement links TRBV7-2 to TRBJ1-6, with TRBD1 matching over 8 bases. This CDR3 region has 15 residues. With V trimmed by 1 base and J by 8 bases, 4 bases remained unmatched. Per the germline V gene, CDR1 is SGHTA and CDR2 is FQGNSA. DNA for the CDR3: TGTGCCAGCAGCTTAGTGGGGACAGGCTATTCACCCCTCCACTTT. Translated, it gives CASSLVGTGYSPLHF.